A single sample is the source of the 14 T cell receptor beta chains below, sequenced in a study of OX40 agonist ivuxolimab in advanced cancers. Here immunoSEQ multiplex PCR was the method, and the copy in TCRdb shows in-frame clones only, minus some. The sample contains 80,000 to 90,000 clones, under 90% of which appear only once. The source was CD4+ or CD8+ T cells sorted from blood, collected in a trial of the OX40 agonist ivuxolimab. The receptors originated from an adult with an advanced solid tumor such as melanoma, head and neck, liver or kidney cancer.

The rearrangement links TRBV5-1 to TRBJ2-5, with D possibly matching TRBD1 (5 bases). Germline CDR1 and CDR2: SGHRS and YFSETQ. V was shortened by 0 bases and J by 3 bases, with 12 bases between the two germline ends. The CDR3 contains 15 residues. The CDR3 coding sequence is TGCGCCAGCAGCTTGGAAGGCAGGGTAGAAGAGACCCAGTACTTC. Its protein is CASSLEGRVEETQYF. Complete variable domain (other parts from reference TRBV5-1 and TRBJ2-5): KAGVTQTPRYLIKTRGQQVTLSCSPISGHRSVSWYQQTPGQGLQFLFEYFSETQRNKGNFPGRFSGRQFSNSRSEMNVSTLELGDSALYLCASSLEGRVEETQYFGPGTRLLVL.

The chain joins TRBV5-1 to TRBJ1-1; 11 nucleotides align to TRBD1. Germline V gene data show CDR1 as SGHRS and CDR2 as YFSETQ. This CDR3 is built from 14 residues. Unmatched junction bases numbered 9, after V lost 4 bases and J lost 10 bases. CDR3 sequence reads: CASSPDRGRGSAFF. The DNA for the CDR3 is TGCGCCAGCAGCCCGGACAGGGGGCGAGGATCAGCTTTCTTT.

This chain connects TRBV2 to TRBJ1-5; D is undetermined. The length of the CDR3 is 12 residues. V dropped 6 bases and J dropped 5 bases, with 8 bases sitting between them. Germline CDR1 and CDR2: SNHLY and FYNNEI. This CDR3 reads CASRTRDQPQHF. The CDR3 bases are TGTGCCAGCAGGACTAGGGATCAGCCCCAGCATTTT. The whole variable domain, remainder taken from reference TRBV2 and TRBJ1-5, is EPEVTQTPSHQVTQMGQEVILRCVPISNHLYFYWYRQILGQKVEFLVSFYNNEISEKSEIFDDQFSVERPDGSNFTLKIRSTKLEDSAMYFCASRTRDQPQHFGDGTRLSIL.

In DNA, the CDR3 is TGTGCCAGCAGTCCCAGACCCCCCTCTGGAAACACCATATATTTT. The encoded protein is CASSPRPPSGNTIYF. This chain uses TRBV25-1 with TRBJ1-3; no clear D. Germline values: CDR1 MGHDK, CDR2 SYGVNS. Trimming stripped 5 bases from V and 0 bases from J, with 11 bases between. The CDR3 contains 15 residues.

The rearrangement joins TRBV5-1 to TRBJ2-3; 8 nucleotides agree with TRBD2. Germline V gene lookup returns CDR1 SGHRS and CDR2 YFSETQ. The V gene end was trimmed by 4 bases and the J gene end by 8 bases; junction bases not matched to a gene: 12. This CDR3 has 15 amino acids. The CDR3: CASSAAGDAQSTQYF. DNA of the CDR3: TGCGCCAGCAGCGCAGCGGGGGATGCACAGAGTACGCAGTATTTT.

The chain has TRBV18 and TRBJ2-7; the match to TRBD1 covers 9 bases. CDR1 is KGHSH and CDR2 is LQKENI in the germline V gene. The junction had 6 bases not matched to a gene; V was cut back by 3 bases and J by 6 bases. The CDR3 totals 14 residues. The chain's CDR3 is CASSPDRGSLEQYF. The CDR3 bases are TGTGCCAGCTCACCTGACAGGGGGTCGCTCGAGCAGTACTTC.

This chain links TRBV5-1 with TRBJ1-6; maybe TRBD1 (5 bases). The CDR3 has 15 amino acids. Germline CDR1 SGHRS, CDR2 YFSETQ. V gave up 3 bases and J gave up 7 bases, with 14 bases separating them. In DNA, the CDR3 is TGCGCCAGCAGCTCTGGACATCGGACCAATTCACCCCTCCACTTT. Its protein is CASSSGHRTNSPLHF.

The chain recombines TRBV11-3 with TRBJ2-5, with 10 bases identical to TRBD2. The CDR3 is 16 residues long. After removal of 1 base from V and 3 bases from J, the junction contained 5 bases not matched to a gene. Germline-derived CDR1 and CDR2 are SGHNT and YENEEA. The DNA for the CDR3 is TGTGCCAGCAGCTTAGGGCTAGCGGGGGCCGAAGAGACCCAGTACTTC. The encoded protein is CASSLGLAGAEETQYF.

J is TRBJ2-7 and V is TRBV9; 10 bases line up with TRBD1. This CDR3 spans 16 amino acids. The V gene end was trimmed by 3 bases and the J gene end by 6 bases; junction bases not matched to a gene: 12. Germline lookup yields CDR1 SGDLS and CDR2 YYNGEE. CDR3 sequence (DNA): TGTGCCAGCAGCGAGGGGGAGGGACAGGGGTTCCGCGAGCAGTACTTC. Residues: CASSEGEGQGFREQYF.

The rearrangement uses TRBV5-1 and TRBJ1-1; D is undetermined. V shed 4 bases and J shed 3 bases, with 10 bases lying between them. Germline values: CDR1 SGHRS, CDR2 YFSETQ. CDR3 length: 13 amino acids. The CDR3 region is CASSRDSDTEAFF. In DNA form, the CDR3 reads TGCGCCAGCAGCCGAGATTCAGACACTGAAGCTTTCTTT.

The V call is TRBV19, the J call TRBJ2-4, with D perhaps assigned TRBD1 or TRBD2 (7 bases each). V lost 7 bases and J 0 bases, leaving 13 bases between the germline ends. The length of the CDR3 is 15 residues. Germline values: CDR1 LNHDA, CDR2 SQIVND (reference sequence). Here the CDR3 reads CASTQGEGAKNIQYF. The CDR3 coding sequence is TGTGCCAGTACTCAGGGGGAGGGAGCCAAAAACATTCAGTACTTC.

J is TRBJ2-1 and V is TRBV19; 10 nucleotides align to TRBD2. J gave up 5 bases and V 4 bases, and 11 bases lay outside the gene matches. This CDR3 region has 17 residues. Germline CDR1 is LNHDA and CDR2 is SQIVND (reference sequence). CDR3 bases: TGTGCCAGTAGTACCTCCTCAGCGGGGGGGTTAGACAATGAGCAGTTCTTC. Amino acids: CASSTSSAGGLDNEQFF. Full variable domain (outside the CDR3, taken from reference TRBV19 and TRBJ2-1): DGGITQSPKYLFRKEGQNVTLSCEQNLNHDAMYWYRQDPGQGLRLIYYSQIVNDFQKGDIAEGYSVSREKKESFPLTVTSAQKNPTAFYLCASSTSSAGGLDNEQFFGPGTRLTVL.

CDR3 protein: CASSSTGLAGGPRSSGANVLTF. The CDR3 DNA reads as TGCGCCAGCAGCTCAACGGGACTAGCGGGGGGGCCCAGGAGCTCTGGGGCCAACGTCCTGACTTTC. The J gene is TRBJ2-6, the V gene TRBV5-1, with 16 bases identical to TRBD2. Germline V gene lookup returns CDR1 SGHRS and CDR2 YFSETQ. The length of the CDR3 is 22 residues. The ends lost 3 bases at V and 0 bases at J; junction bases unmatched: 12.

The chain recombines TRBV13 with TRBJ2-7; 9 nucleotides match TRBD2. Germline V gene data show CDR1 as PRHDT and CDR2 as FYEKMQ (reference sequence). Trimming took 5 bases from V and 5 from J; bases not matched to a gene: 13. CDR3 size: 16 residues. For the CDR3, the DNA is TGTGCCAGCAGCCAACTTGCGGGGGGGCCTTTAAACGAGCAGTACTTC. Translating it yields CASSQLAGGPLNEQYF.